The T cell receptor beta chain under discussion was sequenced for a study of radiation and T cells in renal cell carcinoma. Turning to the study itself: Nephrectomy followed 15 Gy stereotactic body radiation by 4 weeks.

Time point in this sample: blood 2 weeks post-SBRT. Treatment described: 15 Gy SBRT to primary tumor, nephrectomy 4 weeks later. Clones were read by immunoSEQ multiplex PCR, and TCRdb kept only the in-frame ones, dropping some. The sample holds 150,000 to 180,000 clones, approximately 88% seen once. The V and J ends lost 1 base and 4 bases, in that order; junction bases with no gene match: 7. Germline loops: CDR1 LNHDA, CDR2 SQIVND (reference sequence). This CDR3 has 16 residues. This sample comprised blood, obtained from a patient whose treatment included radiotherapy and nephrectomy. This receptor was taken from a woman aged 45-65 years with renal cell carcinoma. This chain joins TRBV19 and TRBJ1-2; 9 nucleotides match TRBD1. The CDR3 nucleotides are TGTGCCAGTAGTATAGGCCTCGGGACAGGGATCTATGGCTACACCTTC. Translated: CASSIGLGTGIYGYTF.